This is a list of T cell receptor beta chains from one sample in a study of cytomegalovirus exposure and HLA in healthy donors. Some clones are missing from TCRdb's copy, which holds only in-frame ones; the method was immunoSEQ multiplex PCR. The sample's table shows over 200,000 clones. The source material was PBMCs. The receptors derive from a woman aged 30 to 39 in good health and CMV-seropositive. Each CDR3 is given without its conserved first and last residue. The D gene is left open where the match is weak.

D: -; V: TRBV7-6; CDR3: ASSLRTVKETQY
D: TRBD1; V: TRBV5-1; CDR3: ASSLMGQSTSTDTQY
D: TRBD1; V: TRBV30; CDR3: AWSWDRGPETQY
D: TRBD1; V: TRBV5-1; CDR3: ASSRTGGLSGELF
D: TRBD1; V: TRBV11-2; CDR3: ASSLGGTGRYEQY
D: -; V: TRBV6-1; CDR3: ASSRQETYEQY
D: -; V: TRBV19; CDR3: ASSIREAGRGYT
D: -; V: TRBV6-5; CDR3: ASSYSRAAQPGYT
D: -; V: TRBV5-4; CDR3: ASSGESGTYNEQF
D: TRBD2; V: TRBV4-1; CDR3: ASRGLAGADTQY
D: TRBD2; V: TRBV19; CDR3: ASSIDWSGTTSYEQY
D: -; V: TRBV30; CDR3: AWGHRGGQF
D: -; V: TRBV6-5; CDR3: ASSRGSGEQF
D: -; V: TRBV2; CDR3: ASSESGYGYT
D: -; V: TRBV5-6; CDR3: ASTESFTAFYEQY
D: TRBD1; V: TRBV4-1; CDR3: ASSQRAVGTGFYEQY
D: -; V: TRBV6-1; CDR3: ASSEGTGNSYGYT
D: TRBD2; V: TRBV5-4; CDR3: ASSALAGGSNTGELF
D: TRBD1; V: TRBV6-1; CDR3: ASSPRTGLDSPLH
D: -; V: TRBV28; CDR3: ASSIGGVYEQY
D: TRBD2; V: TRBV6-5; CDR3: ASSYGTSGRIYEQF
D: TRBD1; V: TRBV11-2; CDR3: ASSPRTGNNQPQH
D: TRBD1; V: TRBV10-1; CDR3: ASSPGQGSYGYT
D: TRBD1; V: TRBV28; CDR3: ASSPQGART
D: -; V: TRBV9; CDR3: ASSSDSRSGNTIY
D: -; V: TRBV6-6; CDR3: ASSAGIYEQY
D: TRBD2; V: TRBV7-2; CDR3: ASSSRRASGAYSYEQY
D: TRBD2; V: TRBV29-1; CDR3: SVELAGVRETQY
D: -; V: TRBV5-1; CDR3: ASSFGVGGGYT
D: TRBD1; V: TRBV18; CDR3: ASSTGTGGEQY
D: TRBD1; V: TRBV5-1; CDR3: ASSLASGGIYNEQF
D: TRBD1; V: TRBV30; CDR3: AMWTPGQGDIQY
D: TRBD2; V: TRBV27; CDR3: ASSFRGLAGPQY
D: -; V: TRBV30; CDR3: AWSVPRTARGEAF
D: TRBD1; V: TRBV19; CDR3: ASSLSTGGHQPQH
D: -; V: TRBV29-1; CDR3: SVGHATDTQY
D: -; V: TRBV27; CDR3: ASSLLHRPTDTQY
D: -; V: TRBV6-1; CDR3: ASSESGIYNEQF
D: -; V: TRBV4-3; CDR3: ASSQRGPYNEQF
D: -; V: TRBV4-1; CDR3: ASSRTAGQNQPQH
D: -; V: TRBV18; CDR3: ASSPSQGSSGNTIY
D: -; V: TRBV7-9; CDR3: ASSFNRPEEKLF
D: -; V: TRBV5-4; CDR3: ASSLRDTYGYT
D: TRBD1; V: TRBV7-8; CDR3: ASSSGTVITGELF
D: -; V: TRBV28; CDR3: ASRRGGGRTEAF
D: -; V: TRBV11-2; CDR3: ASSHNPGYEQY
D: -; V: TRBV5-4; CDR3: ASSPHLLGGQETQY
D: -; V: TRBV5-1; CDR3: ASSLFMRQGVNTEAF
D: -; V: TRBV28; CDR3: ASSGAANEKLF
D: TRBD2; V: TRBV7-2; CDR3: ASSYARGLAGGSEQF
D: TRBD1; V: TRBV7-9; CDR3: ASRSGTGQNRVYNEQF
D: TRBD1; V: TRBV5-5; CDR3: ASSTRQGLADTQY
D: TRBD2; V: TRBV19; CDR3: ASSPGLAGKGADTQY
D: -; V: TRBV5-8; CDR3: ASSLAGDDEQF
D: -; V: TRBV7-2; CDR3: ASSYLGRTLYGYT
D: -; V: TRBV6-5; CDR3: ASSPGVVVSYEQY
D: -; V: TRBV7-2; CDR3: ASSSLGYNEQF
D: TRBD1; V: TRBV5-1; CDR3: ASSLGQGNEQY
D: TRBD2; V: TRBV18; CDR3: ASSPRREDTDEQF